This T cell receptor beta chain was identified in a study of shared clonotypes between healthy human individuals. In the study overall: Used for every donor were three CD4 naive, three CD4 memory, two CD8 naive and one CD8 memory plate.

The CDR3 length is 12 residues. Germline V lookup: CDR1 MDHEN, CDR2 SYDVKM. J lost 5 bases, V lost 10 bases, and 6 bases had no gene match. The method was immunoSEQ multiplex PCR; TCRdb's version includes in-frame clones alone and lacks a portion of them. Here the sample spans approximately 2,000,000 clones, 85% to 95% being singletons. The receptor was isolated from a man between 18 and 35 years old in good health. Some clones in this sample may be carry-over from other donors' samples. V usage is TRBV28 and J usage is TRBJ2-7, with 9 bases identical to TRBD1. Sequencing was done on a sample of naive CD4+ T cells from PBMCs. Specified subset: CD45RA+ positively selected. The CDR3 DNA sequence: TGTGCCACGCACAGGGGGCTGAACGAGCAGTACTTC. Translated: CATHRGLNEQYF. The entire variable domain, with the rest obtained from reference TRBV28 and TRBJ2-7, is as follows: DVKVTQSSRYLVKRTGEKVFLECVQDMDHENMFWYRQDPGLGLRLIYFSYDVKMKEKGDIPEGYSVSREKKERFSLILESASTNQTSMYLCATHRGLNEQYFGPGTRLTVT.